Below, 6 T cell receptor beta chains from the same sample are listed, as sequenced in a study of T cell changes during pregnancy in multiple sclerosis. Sequencing was performed with immunoSEQ multiplex PCR; in TCRdb, only in-frame clones are kept and a portion is missing. The data show 70,000 to 90,000 clones, over 85% seen once. The sample here was peripheral blood, taken in the second trimester of pregnancy. The receptors stem from a female donor in good health, enrolled as a control in a pregnancy study.

There are a few counts of this clone. The gene calls are TRBV5-1 and TRBJ2-2; D may be TRBD2 (6 bases). The V and J ends lost 5 bases and 7 bases respectively, with 15 bases between them. The CDR3 has 14 residues. CDR1 and CDR2 (germline): SGHRS, YFSETQ. The CDR3 is CASRPGLQDGELFF. The CDR3 region has the DNA TGCGCCAGCAGACCGGGACTCCAGGACGGGGAGCTGTTTTTT. Using reference TRBV5-1 and TRBJ2-2 for the parts outside the CDR3, the full variable domain is KAGVTQTPRYLIKTRGQQVTLSCSPISGHRSVSWYQQTPGQGLQFLFEYFSETQRNKGNFPGRFSGRQFSNSRSEMNVSTLELGDSALYLCASRPGLQDGELFFGEGSRLTVL.

This chain joins TRBV5-8 and TRBJ1-1; 8 positions agree with TRBD1. This CDR3 has 19 amino acids. Germline V gives CDR1 SGHTS, CDR2 YDEGEE. Trimming cost V 2 bases and J 4 bases; bases outside gene matches: 19. The CDR3 nucleotides read TGTGCCAGCAGCTTACAAAGTTTCTACCAGACAGGGGCAACCACTGAAGCTTTCTTT. The encoded protein is CASSLQSFYQTGATTEAFF. Full variable domain (outside the CDR3, taken from reference TRBV5-8 and TRBJ1-1): EAGVTQSPTHLIKTRGQQATLRCSPISGHTSVYWYQQALGLGLQFLLWYDEGEERNRGNFPPRFSGRQFPNYSSELNVNALELEDSALYLCASSLQSFYQTGATTEAFFGQGTRLTVV.

In its sample, this clone was seen once. DNA of the CDR3: TGTGCCATCAGTGAGCGAAAGAGGGAGAACACTGAAGCTTTCTTT. Amino acids: CAISERKRENTEAFF. This chain uses TRBV10-3 with TRBJ1-1, with no clear D. The CDR3 length is 15 residues. From germline, CDR1 is ENHRY and CDR2 SYGVKD. V shed 2 bases and J shed 1 base, with 11 bases lying between them.

V is TRBV5-6 and J is TRBJ1-1; D not resolved. CDR3 length equals 13 residues. Germline V gives CDR1 SGHDT, CDR2 YYEEEE. The V end was cut by 5 bases, the J end by 1 base, with 9 bases between. CDR3 sequence: CASRGSRNTEAFF. CDR3 coding DNA: TGTGCCAGCAGGGGGAGTAGGAACACTGAAGCTTTCTTT. Based on the CDR3 plus reference TRBV5-6 and TRBJ1-1, the full variable domain is DAGVTQSPTHLIKTRGQQVTLRCSPKSGHDTVSWYQQALGQGPQFIFQYYEEEERQRGNFPDRFSGHQFPNYSSELNVNALLLGDSALYLCASRGSRNTEAFFGQGTRLTVV.

V usage is TRBV7-2 and J usage is TRBJ2-1; tentatively, D is TRBD2 (6 bases). Germline V gives CDR1 SGHTA, CDR2 FQGNSA. Trimming stripped 10 bases from V and 3 bases from J, with 22 bases between. This CDR3 comprises 16 residues. The CDR3, as DNA: TGTGCCATCTCCCCCGGGACTTCAAACAACTACAATGAGCAGTTCTTC. Amino acid sequence: CAISPGTSNNYNEQFF.

The V gene is TRBV10-1, the J gene TRBJ2-6, with a tentative D call TRBD2 (6 bases). Germline V gene lookup returns CDR1 WNHNN and CDR2 SYGVQD (reference sequence). The CDR3 runs to 18 residues. Between the trimmed V and J ends, which lost 4 bases and 2 bases, there was a span of 18 bases. Here the CDR3 reads CASSVTGRNPPGANVLTF. DNA of the CDR3: TGCGCCAGCAGTGTAACCGGGAGAAACCCTCCTGGGGCCAACGTCCTGACTTTC.